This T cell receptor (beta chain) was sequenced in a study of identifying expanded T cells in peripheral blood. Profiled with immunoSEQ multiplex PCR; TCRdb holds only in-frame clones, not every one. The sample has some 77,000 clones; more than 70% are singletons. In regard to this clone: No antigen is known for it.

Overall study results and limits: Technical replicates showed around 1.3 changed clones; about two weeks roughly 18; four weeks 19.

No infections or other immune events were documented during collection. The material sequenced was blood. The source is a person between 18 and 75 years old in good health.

The CDR3 reads CASTSGTGAYEQYF. In DNA form, the CDR3 reads TGTGCCAGCACCTCCGGGACAGGGGCCTACGAGCAGTACTTC. V is TRBV28 and J is TRBJ2-7; 10 bases agree with TRBD1. Germline CDR1 MDHEN, CDR2 SYDVKM. The CDR3 is made up of 14 amino acids. V gave up 7 bases and J gave up 2 bases; unmatched junction bases: 5.